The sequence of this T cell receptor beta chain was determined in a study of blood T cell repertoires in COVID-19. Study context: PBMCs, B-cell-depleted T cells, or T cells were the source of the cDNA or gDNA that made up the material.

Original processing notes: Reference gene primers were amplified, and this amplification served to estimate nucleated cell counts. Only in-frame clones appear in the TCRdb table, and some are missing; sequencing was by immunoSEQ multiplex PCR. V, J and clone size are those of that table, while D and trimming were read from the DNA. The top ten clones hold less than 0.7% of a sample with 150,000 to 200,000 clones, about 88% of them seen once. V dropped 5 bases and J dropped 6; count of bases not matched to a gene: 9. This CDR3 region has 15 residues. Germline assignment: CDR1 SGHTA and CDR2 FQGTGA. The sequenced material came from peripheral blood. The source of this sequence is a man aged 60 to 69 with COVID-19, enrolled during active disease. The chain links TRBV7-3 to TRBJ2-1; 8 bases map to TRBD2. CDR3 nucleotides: TGTGCCAGCAGCACAGCAGGGACTAGTGCCAATGAGCAGTTCTTC. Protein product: CASSTAGTSANEQFF. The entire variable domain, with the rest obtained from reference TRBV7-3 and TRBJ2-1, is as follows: GAGVSQTPSNKVTEKGKYVELRCDPISGHTALYWYRQSLGQGPEFLIYFQGTGAADDSGLPNDRFFAVRPEGSVSTLKIQRTERGDSAVYLCASSTAGTSANEQFFGPGTRLTVL.